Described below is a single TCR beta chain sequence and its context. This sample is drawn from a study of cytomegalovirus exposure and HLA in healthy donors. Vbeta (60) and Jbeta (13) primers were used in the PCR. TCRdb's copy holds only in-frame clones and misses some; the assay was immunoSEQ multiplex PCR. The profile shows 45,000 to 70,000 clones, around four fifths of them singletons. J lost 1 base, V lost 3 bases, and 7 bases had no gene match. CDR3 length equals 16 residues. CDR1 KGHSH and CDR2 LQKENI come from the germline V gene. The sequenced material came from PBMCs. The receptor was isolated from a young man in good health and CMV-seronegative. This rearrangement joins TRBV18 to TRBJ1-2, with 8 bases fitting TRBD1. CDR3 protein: CASSPRQGTDNYGYTF. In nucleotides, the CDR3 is TGTGCCAGCTCACCTAGACAGGGGACAGATAACTATGGCTACACCTTC.